This is a list of T cell receptor beta chains from one sample in a study of blood T cell repertoires in COVID-19. Using immunoSEQ multiplex PCR, the repertoire was profiled, and TCRdb retains in-frame clones only, with some absent. This table holds about 240,000 clones, around 88% found once. Sequencing was carried out using PBMCs or T cells enriched from blood (not recorded which). The receptors shown here come from a man aged 35-49 years who had recovered from COVID-19. Each CDR3 is given without its conserved first and last residue. Fields, in order: V gene, J gene, CDR3 protein.

v_call: TRBV6-5; j_call: TRBJ1-1; cdr3_aa: ASSYGGSTEAF
v_call: TRBV16; j_call: TRBJ2-4; cdr3_aa: ASSQLRKASGILNIQY
v_call: TRBV19; j_call: TRBJ2-2; cdr3_aa: ASSIRFSGAPGELF
v_call: TRBV6-2/TRBV6-3; j_call: TRBJ2-1; cdr3_aa: ASSYGVGSNEQF
v_call: TRBV14; j_call: TRBJ2-1; cdr3_aa: ASTSGFNEQF
v_call: TRBV28; j_call: TRBJ1-5; cdr3_aa: ASRAGYSNQPQH
v_call: TRBV29-1; j_call: TRBJ1-5; cdr3_aa: SARTGGDQPQH
v_call: TRBV2; j_call: TRBJ2-3; cdr3_aa: ASSKVGQITDTQY
v_call: TRBV20-1; j_call: TRBJ2-1; cdr3_aa: SASSVTSGLPPYNEQF
v_call: TRBV23-1; j_call: TRBJ2-7; cdr3_aa: ASSPSGTGEGIYEQY
v_call: TRBV2; j_call: TRBJ1-5; cdr3_aa: ASSSTGTGGRQPQH
v_call: TRBV5-1; j_call: TRBJ2-5; cdr3_aa: ASSQGVQETQY
v_call: TRBV6-5; j_call: TRBJ2-7; cdr3_aa: ASSYGTGYEQY
v_call: TRBV9; j_call: TRBJ2-1; cdr3_aa: ASGATGAGDNEQF
v_call: TRBV7-9; j_call: TRBJ2-6; cdr3_aa: ASSPRTSGSLSGANVLT
v_call: TRBV5-1; j_call: TRBJ2-7; cdr3_aa: ASREGRYEQY
v_call: TRBV19; j_call: TRBJ2-1; cdr3_aa: ASSRVYMGLAGEDEQF
v_call: TRBV4-1; j_call: TRBJ1-1; cdr3_aa: ASSQDRVAGRRAEAF
v_call: TRBV7-3; j_call: TRBJ2-3; cdr3_aa: ASSLIPYGGSTDTQY
v_call: TRBV2; j_call: TRBJ1-4; cdr3_aa: ASSVGQGNEKLF
v_call: TRBV5-1; j_call: TRBJ1-3; cdr3_aa: ASSLSSGAGNTIY
v_call: TRBV5-8; j_call: TRBJ1-1; cdr3_aa: ASSLIQRTGPMNTEAF
v_call: TRBV5-4; j_call: TRBJ2-1; cdr3_aa: ASSSGGMDEQF
v_call: TRBV4-3; j_call: TRBJ2-3; cdr3_aa: ASSPLLAGVGADTQY
v_call: TRBV27; j_call: TRBJ1-4; cdr3_aa: ASSIAGGLTNEKLF
v_call: TRBV6-5; j_call: TRBJ2-7; cdr3_aa: ASSYSGDRPYEQY
v_call: TRBV14; j_call: TRBJ1-2; cdr3_aa: ASSQDRAGQGVPNYGYT
v_call: TRBV27; j_call: TRBJ2-2; cdr3_aa: ASSLLGLAGNTGELF
v_call: TRBV7-9; j_call: TRBJ2-7; cdr3_aa: ASSSRASGSYEQY
v_call: TRBV18; j_call: TRBJ1-5; cdr3_aa: ASSQGTEEPQH
v_call: TRBV9; j_call: TRBJ1-1; cdr3_aa: ASRQENTEAF
v_call: TRBV3-1/TRBV3-2; j_call: TRBJ1-5; cdr3_aa: ASSQDLPRVNQPQH
v_call: TRBV6-1; j_call: TRBJ2-1; cdr3_aa: ASSGGPPSRRGYNEQF
v_call: TRBV10-3; j_call: TRBJ1-4; cdr3_aa: AISEDPTGGIEKLF
v_call: TRBV7-2; j_call: TRBJ1-2; cdr3_aa: ASSSGQIGSNYGYT
v_call: TRBV18; j_call: TRBJ1-2; cdr3_aa: ASSPPGQFNYGYT
v_call: TRBV28; j_call: TRBJ1-5; cdr3_aa: ASRSDQPQH
v_call: TRBV2; j_call: TRBJ2-7; cdr3_aa: ASTQSGPVYEQY
v_call: TRBV6-5; j_call: TRBJ1-6; cdr3_aa: ASSYRQAQNSPLH
v_call: TRBV6-2/TRBV6-3; j_call: TRBJ2-2; cdr3_aa: ASSYLSRREFGTGELF
v_call: TRBV16; j_call: TRBJ1-1; cdr3_aa: ASSPGQGSTVAF
v_call: TRBV19; j_call: TRBJ2-1; cdr3_aa: ASSIADLAAYNEQF